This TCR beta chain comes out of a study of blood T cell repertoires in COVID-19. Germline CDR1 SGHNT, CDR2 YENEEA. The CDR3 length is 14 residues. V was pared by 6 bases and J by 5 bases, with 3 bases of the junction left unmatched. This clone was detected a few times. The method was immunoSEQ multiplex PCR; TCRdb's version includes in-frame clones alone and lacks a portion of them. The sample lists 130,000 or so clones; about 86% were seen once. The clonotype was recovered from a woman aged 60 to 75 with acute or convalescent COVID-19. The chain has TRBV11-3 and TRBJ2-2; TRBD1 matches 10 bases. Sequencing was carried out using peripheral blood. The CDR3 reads CASRSGQGTGELFF. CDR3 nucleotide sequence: TGTGCCAGCAGATCGGGACAGGGGACCGGGGAGCTGTTTTTT.